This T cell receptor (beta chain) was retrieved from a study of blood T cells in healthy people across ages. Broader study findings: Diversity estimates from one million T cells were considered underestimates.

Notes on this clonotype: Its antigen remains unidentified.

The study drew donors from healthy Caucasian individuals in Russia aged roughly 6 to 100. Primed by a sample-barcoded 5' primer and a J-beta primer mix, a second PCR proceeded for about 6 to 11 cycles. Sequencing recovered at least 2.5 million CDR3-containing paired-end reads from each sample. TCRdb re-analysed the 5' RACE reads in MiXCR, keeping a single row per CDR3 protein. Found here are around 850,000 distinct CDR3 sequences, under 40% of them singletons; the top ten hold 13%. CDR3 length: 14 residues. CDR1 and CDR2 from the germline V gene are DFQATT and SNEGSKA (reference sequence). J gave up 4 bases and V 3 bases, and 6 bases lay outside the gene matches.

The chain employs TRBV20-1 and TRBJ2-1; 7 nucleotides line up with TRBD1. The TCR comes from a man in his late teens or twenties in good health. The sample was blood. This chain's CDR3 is CSARGTETYNEQFF. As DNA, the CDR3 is TGCAGTGCTAGGGGGACAGAGACTTACAATGAGCAGTTCTTC.